The 3 T cell receptor beta chains in this list originate from one sample, sequenced in a study of T cell repertoires in cytomegalovirus infection. TCRdb used MiXCR to reprocess the reads, holding one entry per CDR3 protein. The table has roughly 320,000 distinct CDR3 sequences, around 10% seen once; the top ten hold around 2.5%. The sample comprised PBMCs. The receptors come from a human donor in good health (CMV status not recorded). Some clones in this sample may be carry-over from other donors' samples.

The chain uses TRBV10-3 and TRBJ2-2, with a tentative D call TRBD2 (6 bases). Trimming pared 5 bases from V and 2 bases from J, leaving 9 bases between. Germline CDR1 and CDR2: ENHRY and SYGVKD. The CDR3 runs to 14 residues. The CDR3 protein is CAISWGGNTGELFF. In nucleotides, the CDR3 is TGTGCCATCAGTTGGGGAGGCAACACCGGGGAGCTGTTTTTT.

This clonotype was picked up many times. The chain employs TRBV28 and TRBJ1-1; 8 bases are shared with TRBD1. The V gene end was trimmed by 4 bases and the J gene end by 11 bases; junction bases not matched to a gene: 6. The CDR3 covers 12 residues. Germline CDR1 and CDR2: MDHEN and SYDVKM. CDR3 coding DNA: TGTGCCAGCAGTTCCCGGGACAGGCGGGCTTTCTTT. Its protein product is CASSSRDRRAFF.

This clonotype has just a few counts. This may arise from a read error, as a much more abundant clone is one base away. The chain carries TRBV25-1 and TRBJ1-1; 9 bases agree with TRBD1. The CDR3 covers 14 residues. CDR1 is MGHDK, CDR2 SYGVNS, per germline. Trimming cost V 3 bases and J 1 base; bases outside gene matches: 0. CDR3 DNA sequence: TGTGCCAGCAGTGAGGACAGGGGGAACACTGAAGCTTTCTTT. Encoded protein: CASSEDRGNTEAFF.